These T cell receptor beta chains were read from a single sample in a study of human T cells and chemical hapten exposure. TCRdb re-called the RACE reads with MiXCR, one entry per CDR3 protein. This table has about 92,000 distinct CDR3 sequences, approximately 9.9% appearing once. Specimen: whole blood, collected in connection with sensitization to the hapten diphenylcyclopropenone (DPC). The receptors originated from a woman between 40 and 55 years old with alopecia areata. Some clones in this sample may be carry-over from other donors' samples. The conserved cysteine and the conserved F or W are not part of the CDR3 here.

v_call	cdr3_aa
TRBV9	ASTRAGASYNEQF
TRBV29-1	SGGTGEVNGELF
TRBV7-2	ASSPSQPSTGELF
TRBV12-3/TRBV12-4	ASSHLRRTMNTEAF
TRBV5-1	ASSEPTGELF
TRBV6-4	ARPQAEKLF
TRBV6-1	ASSRVLPTDTQY
TRBV7-2	ASRPRQTHEKLF
TRBV10-1	ASSEGALTDTQY
TRBV14	ASSQEQRSEAF
TRBV20-1	SARDRGRQASNQPQH
TRBV28	ASSSPTGTDGGSYT
TRBV12-5	ASGSPVHSTEAF
TRBV20-1	SAKQSVNTEAF
TRBV20-1	SARYLQEYH
TRBV6-2/TRBV6-3	ASTTRGLDTEAF
TRBV7-2	ASSSPGGTDTQY
TRBV6-6	ASSYSRGLDEKLF
TRBV6-5	ASSETSGQETQY
TRBV29-1	SVCEGSAKNIQY
TRBV6-5	ASSRGLVGTEAF
TRBV19	ATKTADSSYNEQF
TRBV28	ASSPSNRFGEQY
TRBV12-3/TRBV12-4	ASSLGFAGTGPGETQY
TRBV7-3	ASSPSGSRETQY
TRBV3-1	ASSQGGTAPYEQY
TRBV12-3/TRBV12-4	ASSLENEQF
TRBV6-6	ASFRAMNTEAF
TRBV18	ASSPAHRDSTTDTQY
TRBV7-2	ASSSSGGTYNEQF